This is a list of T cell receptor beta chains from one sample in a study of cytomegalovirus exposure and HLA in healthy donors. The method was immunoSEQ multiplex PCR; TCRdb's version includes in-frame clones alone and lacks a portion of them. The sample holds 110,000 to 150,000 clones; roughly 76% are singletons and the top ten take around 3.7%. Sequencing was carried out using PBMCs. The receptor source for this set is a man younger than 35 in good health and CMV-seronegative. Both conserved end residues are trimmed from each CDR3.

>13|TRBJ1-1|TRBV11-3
ASSLAAGMNTEAF
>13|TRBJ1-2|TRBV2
ASSEAVRVNYGYT
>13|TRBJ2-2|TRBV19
ASSDRSGVTGELF
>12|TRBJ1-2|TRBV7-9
ASSLDRGLYGYT
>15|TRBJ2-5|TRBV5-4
ASSRPGLAGGTETQY
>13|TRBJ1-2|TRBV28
ASSSSGVILYGYT
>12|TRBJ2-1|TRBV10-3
AISPGGSYNEQF
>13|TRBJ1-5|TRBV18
ASSPDRGSNQPQH
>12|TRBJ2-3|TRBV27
ASSSRFSTDTQY
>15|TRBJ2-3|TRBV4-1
ASSQNPGLAVTDTQY
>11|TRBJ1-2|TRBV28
ASSFRGNYGYT
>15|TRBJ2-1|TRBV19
ASSIGLARSSYNEQF
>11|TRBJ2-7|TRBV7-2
ASSPRTDYEQY
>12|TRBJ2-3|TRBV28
ASRDRDDTDTQY
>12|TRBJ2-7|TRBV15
ATSSGGDSYEQY
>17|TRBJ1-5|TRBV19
ASTKLPGQEIYSNQPQH
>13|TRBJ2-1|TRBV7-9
ATKPLGGDYNEQF
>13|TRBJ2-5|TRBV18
ASSPQLDRQETQY
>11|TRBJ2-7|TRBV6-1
ASSEQSAYEQY
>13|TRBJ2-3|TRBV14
ASSPPQGFTDTQY
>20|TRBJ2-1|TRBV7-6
ASSLARTSGRARSSSYNEQF
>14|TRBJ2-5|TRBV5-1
ASSQKSNRGIETQY
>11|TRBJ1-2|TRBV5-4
ASSNRTGDGYT
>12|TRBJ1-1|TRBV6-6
ASRRHQEYTEAF
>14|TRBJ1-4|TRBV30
AWSVGVTSTNEKLF
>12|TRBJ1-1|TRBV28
ASSLSPGNTEAF
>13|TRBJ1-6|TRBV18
ASSTGPGANSPLH
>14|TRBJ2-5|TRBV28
ASSTGGPQLQETQY
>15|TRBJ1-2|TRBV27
ASSLTGWSNLDYGYT
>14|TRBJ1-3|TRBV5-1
ASSHGSGYSGNTIY
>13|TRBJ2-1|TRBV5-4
ASSPTGSSYNEQF
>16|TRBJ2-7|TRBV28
ASRLRGLAGVGRYEQY
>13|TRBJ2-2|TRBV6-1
ASTRGNANTGELF
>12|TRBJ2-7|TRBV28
ASSFGVLPYEQY
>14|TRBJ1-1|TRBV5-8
ASSLRQGQRNTEAF
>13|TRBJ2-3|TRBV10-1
ASSGDGGATDTQY
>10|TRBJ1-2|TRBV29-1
SVVRVGQVYT
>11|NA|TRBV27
ASSGARGYEQY
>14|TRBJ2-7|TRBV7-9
ASSPGLAGPSYEQY
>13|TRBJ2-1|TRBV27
ASSSGTGVLHEQF
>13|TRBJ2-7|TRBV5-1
ASSLELADSYEQY
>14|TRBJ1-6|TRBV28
ATRTGAIKSNSPLH
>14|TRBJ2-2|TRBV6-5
ASSYSAHPAGGELF
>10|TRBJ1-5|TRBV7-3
ASRQQGEPQH
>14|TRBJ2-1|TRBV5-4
ASSWVTGAGSGEQF
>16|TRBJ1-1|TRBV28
ASRYSTDGGVANTEAF
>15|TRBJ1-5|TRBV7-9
ASSFATTDRENQPQH
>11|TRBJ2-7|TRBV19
ASSIVASYEQY
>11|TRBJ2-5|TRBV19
ASSMDREETQY
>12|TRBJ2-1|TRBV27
ASSREGPHNEQF
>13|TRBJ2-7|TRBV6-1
ASTLEGQAVYEQY
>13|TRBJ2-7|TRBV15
ATSGGLAGFYEQY
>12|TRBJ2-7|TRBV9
ASSGRVSTYEQY
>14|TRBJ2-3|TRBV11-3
ASSPLGAGTTDTQY
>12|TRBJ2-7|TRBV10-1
ASSEPGHSYEQY
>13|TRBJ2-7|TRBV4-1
ASSQAGGTPYEQY
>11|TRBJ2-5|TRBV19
ASSIDLEETQY
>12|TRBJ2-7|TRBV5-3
ARSLAGGPYEQY
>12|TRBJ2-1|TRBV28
ASVLRTWSNEQF